A single sample gave rise to the 25 T cell receptor beta chains below, sequenced in a study of blood T cell repertoires in COVID-19. Clones were sequenced by immunoSEQ multiplex PCR, and TCRdb holds only the in-frame ones, with some missing. The sample has around 230,000 clones; roughly 80% are singletons. The sample taken for sequencing was peripheral blood. Source of these receptors: a woman aged 60-70 years with active or convalescent COVID-19.

The chain uses TRBV7-2 and TRBJ1-5; TRBD1 might be the D (5 bases). The CDR3 contains 14 residues. Germline V gene sequence: CDR1 SGHTA, CDR2 FQGNSA. V was clipped by 5 bases and J by 4 bases, with 12 bases between them. The CDR3 reads CASSLVAGNQPQHF. DNA of the CDR3: TGTGCCAGCAGCCTCGTTGCAGGGAATCAGCCCCAGCATTTT.

The genes are TRBV30 and TRBJ1-2; D gene ambiguous. CDR3 length equals 13 residues. V was shortened by 0 bases and J by 5 bases, with 10 bases between the two germline ends. Germline CDR1 and CDR2: GTSNPN and SVGIG (reference sequence). CDR3 in amino acids: CAWSVRSGYGYTF. The CDR3 DNA reads TGTGCCTGGAGTGTACGGAGCGGATATGGCTACACCTTC.

The chain is built from TRBV7-2 and TRBJ2-3; unclear D gene. With 4 bases removed from V and 0 bases from J, the gap between germline ends came to 5 bases. Per germline, CDR1 SGHTA and CDR2 FQGNSA. The CDR3 spans 13 residues. CDR3 nucleotides: TGTGCCAGCAGCTCCCCTAGCACAGATACGCAGTATTTT. Its protein is CASSSPSTDTQYF.

The chain joins TRBV7-8 to TRBJ1-5; 8 positions agree with TRBD1. V lost 3 bases and J lost 5; bases outside the gene matches: 6. The CDR3 contains 15 residues. Germline CDR1 reads SGHVS; CDR2 reads FQNEAQ. CDR3 coding DNA: TGTGCCAGCAGCTTGTACGCAGGGGGCCATCAGCCCCAGCATTTT. Residues: CASSLYAGGHQPQHF. Full variable domain (rest looked up from reference TRBV7-8 and TRBJ1-5): GAGVSQSPRYKVAKRGQDVALRCDPISGHVSLFWYQQALGQGPEFLTYFQNEAQLDKSGLPSDRFFAERPEGSVSTLKIQRTQQEDSAVYLCASSLYAGGHQPQHFGDGTRLSIL.

This rearrangement joins TRBV11-2 to TRBJ2-1, with 9 nucleotides matching TRBD2. V lost 1 base to trimming and J lost 5 bases; unmatched junction nucleotides: 6. The CDR3 loop spans 16 amino acids. Germline CDR1 reads SGHAT; CDR2 reads FQNNGV. The CDR3 loop is CASSLGSSGAHNEQFF. The DNA for the CDR3 is TGTGCCAGCAGCTTAGGGTCTAGCGGGGCACACAATGAGCAGTTCTTC.

This clone was counted at least ten times. V is TRBV4-3 and J is TRBJ2-2, with 8 bases matching TRBD1. J gave up 9 bases and V 2 bases, and 2 bases lay outside the gene matches. Germline V gives CDR1 LGHNA, CDR2 YSLEER. The CDR3 runs 13 residues. The CDR3: CASSQRTGRELFF. The CDR3 nucleotides read TGCGCCAGCAGCCAACGGACAGGGCGGGAGCTGTTTTTT.

The CDR3 region is CASRGRGRLIEAFF. As DNA, the CDR3 is TGTGCCAGTAGAGGCAGGGGGCGCCTAATTGAAGCTTTCTTT. The chain employs TRBV19 and TRBJ1-1; 8 bases agree with TRBD1. CDR3 size: 14 residues. With V trimmed by 6 bases and J by 7 bases, 10 bases remained unmatched. From germline, CDR1 is LNHDA and CDR2 SQIVND (reference sequence).

The V call is TRBV5-1, the J call TRBJ2-6, with 8 nucleotides matching TRBD1. The V segment lost 6 bases and the J segment 3 bases; nucleotides outside the gene matches: 2. Germline CDR1 is SGHRS and CDR2 is YFSETQ. The CDR3 contains 14 residues. The CDR3 sequence is CASIDRGGANVLTF. CDR3 bases: TGCGCCAGCATCGACAGGGGTGGGGCCAACGTCCTGACTTTC.

The rearrangement uses TRBV21-1 and TRBJ1-6. TRBV21-1 is a pseudogene locus. This CDR3 is 16 amino acids long. The CDR3 sequence: CASSKSFGRGYSPLHF. CDR3 DNA: TGTGCCAGCAGCAAATCATTCGGACGGGGGTATTCACCCCTCCACTTT.

This clone was observed a single time. The chain joins TRBV30 to TRBJ1-2; 9 nucleotides match TRBD1. This CDR3 region has 14 residues. Germline trimming cut 1 base from V and 4 bases from J; bases unmatched to any gene: 4. The germline CDR1 and CDR2 sequences are GTSNPN and SVGIG (reference sequence). The CDR3 sequence is CAWSGGTGPYGYTF. CDR3 DNA sequence: TGTGCCTGGAGTGGGGGGACAGGGCCCTATGGCTACACCTTC.

The chain combines TRBV10-3 with TRBJ2-7; TRBD2 matches at 11 bases. This CDR3 spans 14 amino acids. Losses at the gene ends were 4 bases for V and 9 bases for J; bases not matched to a gene: 8. The germline CDR1 and CDR2 sequences are ENHRY and SYGVKD. The CDR3 loop is CAISAPRLAGMQYF. The DNA for the CDR3 is TGTGCCATCAGTGCCCCCCGACTAGCGGGGATGCAGTACTTC.

The gene calls are TRBV18 and TRBJ1-6; 8 positions match TRBD1. There are 16 residues in the CDR3. J lost 0 bases, V lost 3 bases, and 1 base had no gene match. Germline V gene lookup returns CDR1 KGHSH and CDR2 LQKENI. CDR3: CASSPDRGSYNSPLHF. The CDR3 nucleotides read TGTGCCAGCTCACCCGACAGGGGCTCCTATAATTCACCCCTCCACTTT.

The J gene is TRBJ1-4, the V gene TRBV18, with 8 bases fitting TRBD1. Losses at the gene ends were 3 bases for V and 9 bases for J; bases not matched to a gene: 18. The CDR3 contains 18 residues. The V gene's germline CDR1 is KGHSH and CDR2 LQKENI. CDR3 loop: CASSPNQGAGTASQKLFF. The CDR3 bases are TGTGCCAGCTCACCTAACCAGGGGGCGGGGACAGCGTCCCAAAAACTGTTTTTT. The entire variable domain, with the rest obtained from reference TRBV18 and TRBJ1-4, is as follows: NAGVMQNPRHLVRRRGQEARLRCSPMKGHSHVYWYRQLPEEGLKFMVYLQKENIIDESGMPKERFSAEFPKEGPSILRIQQVVRGDSAAYFCASSPNQGAGTASQKLFFGSGTQLSVL.

CDR3 loop: CASSLGRGVNEKLFF. In nucleotides, the CDR3 is TGTGCCAGCAGCTTAGGGCGGGGGGTTAATGAAAAACTGTTTTTT. This sequence joins TRBV7-8 and TRBJ1-4; TRBD1 is a possible D gene (5 bases). Germline lookup yields CDR1 SGHVS and CDR2 FQNEAQ. This CDR3 region has 15 residues. The germline V and J ends were trimmed by 1 base and 4 bases, with 10 bases remaining between them.

The rearrangement uses TRBV5-1 and TRBJ1-6; TRBD1 aligns across 7 bases. Germline trimming cut 2 bases from V and 8 bases from J; bases unmatched to any gene: 10. The CDR3 runs to 16 residues. Germline values: CDR1 SGHRS, CDR2 YFSETQ. CDR3 sequence reads: CASSFGQGGSHSPLHF. CDR3 nucleotides: TGCGCCAGCAGCTTCGGCCAGGGGGGCTCGCATTCACCCCTCCACTTT.

V gene TRBV28 combines with J gene TRBJ1-1, with no clear D. Germline V gene lookup returns CDR1 MDHEN and CDR2 SYDVKM. The ends were cut back, 2 bases at V and 1 base at J, with 8 bases in the middle. CDR3 length equals 14 residues. The CDR3 loop reads CASSLVLSNTEAFF. The CDR3, as DNA: TGTGCCAGCAGTTTAGTCCTTTCGAACACTGAAGCTTTCTTT.

V and J are TRBV6-1 and TRBJ2-7; possibly TRBD1 for D (5 bases). Trimming removed 1 base from V and 5 bases from J, with 18 bases in between. From germline, CDR1 is MNHNS and CDR2 SASEGT. The length of the CDR3 is 16 residues. The DNA for the CDR3 is TGTGCCAGCAGTGAAGGGTGGGGCAGTCGTAGCCACGAGCAGTACTTC. Its protein product is CASSEGWGSRSHEQYF.

This chain uses TRBV30 with TRBJ2-1, with 9 bases aligning to TRBD2. The germline V gene encodes CDR1 GTSNPN and CDR2 SVGIG (reference sequence). The V gene end was trimmed by 8 bases and the J gene end by 2 bases; junction bases not matched to a gene: 7. The CDR3 consists of 14 residues. CDR3: CAGQRGATYNEQFF. CDR3 nucleotide sequence: TGTGCCGGACAGCGGGGGGCTACCTACAATGAGCAGTTCTTC.

This rearrangement joins TRBV5-1 to TRBJ2-7; possible D gene TRBD2, 6 bases. Deletions cut 0 bases from V and 7 bases from J, with 17 bases between. The germline V gene encodes CDR1 SGHRS and CDR2 YFSETQ. The CDR3 is 15 residues long. The chain's CDR3 is CASSLGTGVSSEQYF. DNA of the CDR3: TGCGCCAGCAGCTTGGGGACGGGGGTCTCGAGTGAGCAGTACTTC.

The chain carries TRBV7-2 and TRBJ2-1, with D tentatively TRBD2 (5 bases). Trimming stripped 1 base from V and 2 bases from J, with 9 bases between. This CDR3 has 15 amino acids. Germline CDR1 SGHTA, CDR2 FQGNSA. The DNA for the CDR3 is TGTGCCAGCAGCTTAGGTTCGGGGACCTACAATGAGCAGTTCTTC. This gives the protein CASSLGSGTYNEQFF. Together with reference TRBV7-2 and TRBJ2-1, the CDR3 gives the full variable domain: GAGVSQSPSNKVTEKGKDVELRCDPISGHTALYWYRQSLGQGLEFLIYFQGNSAPDKSGLPSDRFSAERTGGSVSTLTIQRTQQEDSAVYLCASSLGSGTYNEQFFGPGTRLTVL.

The CDR3 DNA sequence: TGTGCCAGCAGCTGGAGGGCCCTGGGAAACACCATATATTTT. This gives the protein CASSWRALGNTIYF. The chain joins TRBV7-6 to TRBJ1-3, with D unclear. CDR1 and CDR2 (germline): SGHVS, FNYEAQ. This CDR3 contains 14 residues. V was clipped by 4 bases and J by 4 bases, with 11 bases between them.

The chain recombines TRBV27 with TRBJ2-1; D may be TRBD1 (5 bases). This CDR3 comprises 13 residues. The ends were cut back, 2 bases at V and 10 bases at J, with 12 bases in the middle. CDR1 and CDR2 (germline): MNHEY, SMNVEV (reference sequence). The CDR3 is CASSLERGQEQFF. The DNA for the CDR3 is TGTGCCAGCAGTTTAGAACGTGGACAAGAGCAGTTCTTC.

The chain employs TRBV5-1 and TRBJ1-1, with D perhaps TRBD1 (6 bases). The V gene's germline CDR1 is SGHRS and CDR2 YFSETQ. This CDR3 has 14 residues. V gave up 3 bases and J gave up 3 bases, with 12 bases separating them. The CDR3 loop is CASSSRQGYTEAFF. The CDR3 DNA reads TGCGCCAGCAGCTCCCGCCAGGGGTACACTGAAGCTTTCTTT.

This chain joins TRBV2 and TRBJ1-6; D is unresolved. V dropped 6 bases and J dropped 7 bases, with 10 bases sitting between them. This CDR3 comprises 13 residues. Germline assignment: CDR1 SNHLY and CDR2 FYNNEI. The CDR3 DNA follows: TGTGCCAGCAGGAAGGGAGGGAATTCACCCCTCCACTTT. The encoded protein is CASRKGGNSPLHF.

The chain links TRBV5-1 to TRBJ1-3; D gene unclear. The CDR3 is 16 amino acids. V lost 1 base to trimming and J lost 4 bases, with 15 bases between them. The V gene's germline CDR1 is SGHRS and CDR2 YFSETQ. CDR3 DNA: TGCGCCAGCAGCTTGTCAGTAGCCGGGAGAGGAAACACCATATATTTT. Its translation: CASSLSVAGRGNTIYF.